The T cell receptor (beta chain) under discussion was sequenced for a study of blood T cell repertoires in COVID-19. Study as a whole: Samples taken during acute and convalescent COVID-19 were collected in the United States, Italy and Spain. In each case, the material was cDNA or gDNA derived from T cells, B-cell-depleted T cells, or PBMCs.

In the authors' workflow: Reference gene primer amplification gave nucleated cell count estimates. Profiling relied on immunoSEQ multiplex PCR, and the TCRdb table lists in-frame clones only, not all of them. D and trimming come from the DNA, and the V and J calls and clone size come from that table. The table shows 130,000 or so clones, with roughly three quarters occurring only once. V gave up 1 base and J gave up 2 bases, with 9 bases separating them. The CDR3 runs to 14 residues. Germline CDR1 SGHAT, CDR2 FQNNGV. The sample was peripheral blood. The chain employs TRBV11-2 and TRBJ2-7, with TRBD2 as a possible D gene (5 bases). This TCR derives from a human donor in a cohort sampled during active COVID-19. CDR3 sequence (DNA): TGTGCCAGCAGCTTAGCGGGGTCCCCCTACGAGCAGTACTTC. Protein product: CASSLAGSPYEQYF. The full variable domain, its missing parts supplied by reference TRBV11-2 and TRBJ2-7, is EAGVAQSPRYKIIEKRQSVAFWCNPISGHATLYWYQQILGQGPKLLIQFQNNGVVDDSQLPKDRFSAERLKGVDSTLKIQPAKLEDSAVYLCASSLAGSPYEQYFGPGTRLTVT.